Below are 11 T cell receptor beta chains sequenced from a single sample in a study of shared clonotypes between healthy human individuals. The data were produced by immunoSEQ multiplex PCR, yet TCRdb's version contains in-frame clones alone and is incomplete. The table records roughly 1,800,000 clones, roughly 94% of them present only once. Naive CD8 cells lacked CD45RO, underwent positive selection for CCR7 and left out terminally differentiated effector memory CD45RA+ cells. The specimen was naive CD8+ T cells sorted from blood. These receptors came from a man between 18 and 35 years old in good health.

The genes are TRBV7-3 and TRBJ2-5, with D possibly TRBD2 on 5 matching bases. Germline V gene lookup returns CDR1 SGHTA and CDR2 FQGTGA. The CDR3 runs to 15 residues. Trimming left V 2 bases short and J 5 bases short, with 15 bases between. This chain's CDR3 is CASSLVGEKSETQYF. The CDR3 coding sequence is TGTGCCAGCAGCTTAGTCGGGGAAAAATCCGAGACCCAGTACTTC. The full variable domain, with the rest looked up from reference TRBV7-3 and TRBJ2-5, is GAGVSQTPSNKVTEKGKYVELRCDPISGHTALYWYRQSLGQGPEFLIYFQGTGAADDSGLPNDRFFAVRPEGSVSTLKIQRTERGDSAVYLCASSLVGEKSETQYFGPGTRLLVL.

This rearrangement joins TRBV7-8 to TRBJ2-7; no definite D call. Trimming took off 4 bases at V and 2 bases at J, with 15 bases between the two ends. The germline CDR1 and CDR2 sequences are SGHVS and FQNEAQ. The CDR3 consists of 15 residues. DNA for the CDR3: TGTGCCAGCAGCTCCGGCCGGTCCAAACCCTACGAGCAGTACTTC. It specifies CASSSGRSKPYEQYF.

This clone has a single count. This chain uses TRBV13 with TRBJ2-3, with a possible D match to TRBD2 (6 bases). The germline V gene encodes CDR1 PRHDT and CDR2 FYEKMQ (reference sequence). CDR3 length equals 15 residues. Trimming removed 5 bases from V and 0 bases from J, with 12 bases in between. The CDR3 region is CASSALGSSTDTQYF. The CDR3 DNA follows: TGTGCCAGCAGCGCCCTCGGGAGCAGCACAGATACGCAGTATTTT.

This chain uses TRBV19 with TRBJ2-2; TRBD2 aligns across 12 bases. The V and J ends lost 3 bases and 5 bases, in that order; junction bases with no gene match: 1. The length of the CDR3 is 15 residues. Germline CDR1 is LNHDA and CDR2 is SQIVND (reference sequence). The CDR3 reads CASSIGLAGTGELFF. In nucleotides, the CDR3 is TGTGCCAGTAGTATCGGACTAGCGGGAACCGGGGAGCTGTTTTTT.

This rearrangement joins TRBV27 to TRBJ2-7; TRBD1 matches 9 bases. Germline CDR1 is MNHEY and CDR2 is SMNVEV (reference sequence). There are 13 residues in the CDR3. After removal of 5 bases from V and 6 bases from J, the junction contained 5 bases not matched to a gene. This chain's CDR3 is CASSQGTGFEQYF. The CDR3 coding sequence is TGTGCCAGCAGTCAAGGGACAGGGTTCGAGCAGTACTTC.

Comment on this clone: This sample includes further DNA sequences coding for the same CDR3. The CDR3 bases are TGTGCCAGCAGCTTGGGTCTTTCTTACGAGCAGTACTTC. Amino acids: CASSLGLSYEQYF. This chain joins TRBV13 and TRBJ2-7; no clear D gene. CDR3 length: 13 residues. The V gene lost 3 bases and the J gene lost 4 bases, with 10 bases spanning the gap. CDR1 is PRHDT, CDR2 FYEKMQ, per germline (reference sequence).

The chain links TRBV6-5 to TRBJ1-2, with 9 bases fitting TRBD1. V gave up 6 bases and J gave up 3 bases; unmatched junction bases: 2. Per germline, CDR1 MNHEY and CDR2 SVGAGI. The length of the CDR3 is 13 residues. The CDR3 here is CASRTGGDYGYTF. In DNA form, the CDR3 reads TGTGCCAGCAGAACAGGGGGCGACTATGGCTACACCTTC.

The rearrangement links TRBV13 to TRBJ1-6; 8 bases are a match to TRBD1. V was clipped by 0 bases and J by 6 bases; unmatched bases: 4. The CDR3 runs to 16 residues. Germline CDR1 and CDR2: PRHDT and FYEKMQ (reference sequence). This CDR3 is CASSLGSTGGNSPLHF. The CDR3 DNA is TGTGCCAGCAGCTTAGGTAGTACAGGGGGTAATTCACCCCTCCACTTT.

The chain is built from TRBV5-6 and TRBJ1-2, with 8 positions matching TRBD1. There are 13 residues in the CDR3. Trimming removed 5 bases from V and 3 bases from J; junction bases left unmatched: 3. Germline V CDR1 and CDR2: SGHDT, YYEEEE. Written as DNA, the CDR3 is TGTGCCAGCAGGACAGGGGCGCACTATGGCTACACCTTC. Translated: CASRTGAHYGYTF. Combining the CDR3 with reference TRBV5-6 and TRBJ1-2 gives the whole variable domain DAGVTQSPTHLIKTRGQQVTLRCSPKSGHDTVSWYQQALGQGPQFIFQYYEEEERQRGNFPDRFSGHQFPNYSSELNVNALLLGDSALYLCASRTGAHYGYTFGSGTRLTVV.

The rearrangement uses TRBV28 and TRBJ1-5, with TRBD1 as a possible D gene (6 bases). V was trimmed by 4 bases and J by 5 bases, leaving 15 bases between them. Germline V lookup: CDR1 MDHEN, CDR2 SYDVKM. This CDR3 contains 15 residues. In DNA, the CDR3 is TGTGCCAGCAGTTCAGAGGACAGTGGTCATCAGCCCCAGCATTTT. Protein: CASSSEDSGHQPQHF.

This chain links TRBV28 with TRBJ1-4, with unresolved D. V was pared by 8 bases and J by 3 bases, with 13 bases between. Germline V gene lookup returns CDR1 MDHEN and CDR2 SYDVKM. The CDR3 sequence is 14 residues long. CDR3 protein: CASQPPPSNEKLFF. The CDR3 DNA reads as TGTGCCAGCCAACCGCCCCCGTCTAATGAAAAACTGTTTTTT.